The following is a T cell receptor (beta chain) sequence with its context. Only one count was recorded for this clone. Which antigen it targets is not known. No base qualities exist here, and no much larger clone lies one base off it. This entry is derived from a study of blood T cell repertoires in COVID-19 (dated by TCRdb to 2018 to 2021). A note on the overall study: Collaborator samples came from the United States, Italy and Spain and covered acute and convalescent phases of COVID-19. Nearly every sample came with metadata listing a de-identified subject ID, COVID-19 status, age in years and sex. The prospective study material was composed of cDNA or gDNA derived from T cells, B-cell-depleted T cells, or PBMCs. Deeply sampled blood TCRbeta repertoires from subjects exposed to, actively infected with, or recovered from COVID-19 were included in the dataset. Where HLA class I and class II types were available, the types were taken from metadata supplied by the sample provider, not from assay-based typing. Samples were obtained from the ongoing ImmuneRACE study (first 160 participants) and from about 1,300 subjects provided by 6 global collaborators. The repertoires were made available in a free public database intended to serve as a resource for research on the immune response to SARS-CoV-2.

The immunoSEQ Assay, a bias-controlled multiplex PCR, was used to amplify TCRbeta CDR3 regions from genomic DNA. The authors processed their data as follows. Within the assay, amplification of reference gene primers was used to estimate how many nucleated cells each sample contained. To quantify the absolute abundance of each unique TCRbeta CDR3 rearrangement, sequence reads were collapsed and filtered. Productive Simpson clonality was computed per sample as the square root of Simpson's diversity index over productive rearrangements. Sourced from immuneACCESS, this table was stored by TCRdb with only in-frame sequences that have V and J called. A share of the clones is absent; for the studies checked, an unresolved V gene accounts for under half, and the remainder has no known explanation. The D gene and trimming were derived from the DNA, and the V and J assignments and clone size from that table. The sample table shows approximately 230,000 clones, and approximately 90% are seen once. The ten largest clones add up to more than 1.5% of the sample.

Taken from cysteine to phenylalanine, the CDR3 has 15 residues. Of all the DNA, just the CDR3 is kept, 45 bases in frame from base 1. Relative to germline, V is missing 4 bases and J is missing 1 base, with 4 bases of the junction outside any gene match. The germline V gene specifies ENHRY as CDR1 and SYGVKD as CDR2. Enrolling through a virtual design, the prospective study's participants ranged in age from roughly 18 to 95 years and lived across roughly 24 United States geographic areas. In the prospective study, participants were assigned to cohorts based on the clinical history participants reported in a screening survey and a study questionnaire. Recovered participants in ImmuneRACE Cohort 3 were defined as having two consecutive negative NP/OP PCR tests, clearance from a healthcare professional, or resolution of symptoms. Each participant in the prospective study had whole blood, serum and a nasopharyngeal or oropharyngeal swab collected by mobile phlebotomists. Over a 2-month period, participants in the prospective study had the option of providing additional blood draws and questionnaires. Before DNA extraction, prospective study blood samples were shipped either frozen or at room temperature.

Overall study results and their limits: The quantity of clinical and demographic metadata differed by source and by participant and was supplied without curation.

Sequencing was performed on PBMCs or T cells enriched from blood (not recorded which). This clonotype was sampled from a man aged 40-55 years who had recovered from COVID-19. This chain is built from TRBV10-3 and TRBJ1-1; TRBD1 fits 9 bases in the junction. The DNA sequence follows: TGTGCCATCAGTGTCGAGGGACAGGGGAACACTGAAGCTTTCTTT. This sequence encodes CAISVEGQGNTEAFF.